The TCR beta chain described here comes from a study of T cells after posttransplantation cyclophosphamide. Study-wide results and limits: Later post-transplant blood repertoires were often dominated by donor CD8+ memory clones. Skin or GI-infiltrating T cells shared few TRB sequences with blood.

There are 15 residues in the CDR3. The V gene's germline CDR1 is LNHDA and CDR2 SQIVND (reference sequence). This clone was seen ten or more times. What it binds is unknown. Clones were read by immunoSEQ multiplex PCR, and TCRdb kept only the in-frame ones, dropping some. The sample is made up of 40,000 to 60,000 clones, none counted only once. The gene calls are TRBV19 and TRBJ2-5; possibly TRBD2 for D (6 bases). The J call may be incorrect, as the DNA end agrees better with TRBJ2-7. Material: PBMCs. The receptor's source is a man aged 40-55 years in good health, CMV-negative, and a related stem cell transplant donor. The CDR3 nucleotides are TGTGCCAGTAGTATCCTGCTAGCGCGCTCCTACGAGCAGTACTTC. As protein: CASSILLARSYEQYF.